The rows below give T cell receptor beta chains drawn from one sample of a study of blood T cell repertoires in COVID-19. Sequenced by immunoSEQ multiplex PCR; TCRdb stores in-frame clones only, minus some. The table shows 100,000 to 150,000 clones, with over 70% occurring only once. Sequencing was carried out using peripheral blood. Receptor source: a man of 80 years or more with active or convalescent COVID-19. CDR3s include the opening cysteine and the closing phenylalanine or tryptophan. The D gene is left open where the match is weak. Rows may omit the clone size; those that give it use once, few, many or a size class.

abundance,v_gene,d_gene,j_gene,CDR3nt,CDR3aa
NA,TRBV25-1,TRBD1,TRBJ1-3,TGTGCCAGCTCAGATACAGGGGGAAGAAACACCATATATTTT,CASSDTGGRNTIYF
NA,TRBV9,TRBD2,TRBJ2-3,TGTGCCAGCAGCTTAGCGGGGTCAGAGGGGAGGACAGATACGCAGTATTTT,CASSLAGSEGRTDTQYF
once,TRBV11-2,NA,TRBJ2-5,TGTGCCAGCAGCTTTGGTAGTTTGCAGACCCAGTACTTC,CASSFGSLQTQYF
NA,TRBV27,NA,TRBJ1-6,TGTGCCAGCAGTAGTGACAGGAAAGTCTATAATTCACCCCTCCACTTT,CASSSDRKVYNSPLHF
NA,TRBV28,NA,TRBJ1-6,TGTGCCAGCACCCCCGGAGACGTTGCTAATTCACCCCTCCACTTT,CASTPGDVANSPLHF
NA,TRBV6-5,TRBD1,TRBJ1-1,TGTGCCAGCAGTTCCGGACAGGCCACTGAAGCTTTCTTT,CASSSGQATEAFF
NA,TRBV4-1,TRBD1,TRBJ2-5,TGCGCCAGCAGCCCTGGGGACAGGGAGGAGACCCAGTACTTC,CASSPGDREETQYF
NA,TRBV5-1,TRBD1,TRBJ1-3,TGCGCCAGCAGCCCTGGCCGACAGGGCCTCCTTAAGCCTGGAAACACCATATATTTT,CASSPGRQGLLKPGNTIYF
NA,TRBV5-1,TRBD2,TRBJ2-3,TGCGCCAGCAGCTTTTTTAGCGGGGGGGCGGAAGATACGCAGTATTTT,CASSFFSGGAEDTQYF
NA,TRBV6-5,TRBD1,TRBJ2-7,TGTGCCAGCAGGAAGACAGGGGCTCTCGAGCAGTACTTC,CASRKTGALEQYF
NA,TRBV6-5,TRBD2,TRBJ2-3,TGTGCCAGCAGTTACTCGGGACTAGCGACAAATACGCAGTATTTT,CASSYSGLATNTQYF
NA,TRBV10-3,NA,TRBJ2-7,TGTGCCATCAGTGAGTTCGGCGAGCAGTACTTC,CAISEFGEQYF
few,TRBV7-2,NA,TRBJ1-2,TGTGCCAGCAGCTTAGCCTCACGAGAAGATGGCTACACCTTC,CASSLASREDGYTF
NA,TRBV3-1/TRBV3-2,TRBD1,TRBJ2-1,TGTGCCAGCAGTCCCGGGACAGGGTCGCGCAATGAGCAGTTCTTC,CASSPGTGSRNEQFF
NA,TRBV4-3,TRBD1,TRBJ1-4,TGCGCCAGCAGCCAAGACAGGGGGTCGACTGCAACTAATGAAAAACTGTTTTTT,CASSQDRGSTATNEKLFF
once,TRBV7-3,NA,TRBJ2-1,TGTGCCAGCAGCTCCGCGGGTGAGCAGTTCTTC,CASSSAGEQFF
NA,TRBV7-6,TRBD2,TRBJ2-5,TGTGCCAGCAGCTTGGCTAGCGGGGGCCCCCTCCAAGAGACCCAGTACTTC,CASSLASGGPLQETQYF
NA,TRBV7-2,TRBD1,TRBJ2-7,TGTGCCAGCAGCTTAGGAATCGCGACAGGGCACTTCGAGCAGTACTTC,CASSLGIATGHFEQYF
NA,TRBV18,NA,TRBJ2-7,TGTGCCAGCTCACCCCCCTCCCAAGGTTCCTTTACGGGGCAGTACTTC,CASSPPSQGSFTGQYF
NA,TRBV21-1,NA,TRBJ2-6,TGTGCCAGCAGCACTTTCCTAGCGGGGGCTTCTATCTCTGGGGCCAACGTCCTGACTTTC,CASSTFLAGASISGANVLTF
NA,TRBV3-1/TRBV3-2,NA,TRBJ1-1,TGTGCCAGCAGCCCACGGGGAGGCACTGAAGCTTTCTTT,CASSPRGGTEAFF
NA,TRBV6-5,TRBD2,TRBJ2-7,TGTGCCAGCAGTTACTCTGGCGGGGGAACCTACGAGCAGTACTTC,CASSYSGGGTYEQYF
NA,TRBV2,NA,TRBJ2-2,TGTGCCAGCAGTGACAGGGGTAGAGGCAACACCGGGGAGCTGTTTTTT,CASSDRGRGNTGELFF
NA,TRBV6-5,NA,TRBJ1-1,TGTGCCAGCAGTTACGCACAGGGTTTGAACACTGAAGCTTTCTTT,CASSYAQGLNTEAFF
NA,TRBV18,NA,TRBJ1-5,TGTGCCAGCTCACCACCGTGGACAGAGAATCAGCCCCAGCATTTT,CASSPPWTENQPQHF
NA,TRBV28,NA,TRBJ1-1,TGTGCCAGCAGGTCTTATAACACTGAAGCTTTCTTT,CASRSYNTEAFF
NA,TRBV19,NA,TRBJ1-6,TGTGCCAGTACCCCGACCCAGGCTAATTCACCCCTCCACTTT,CASTPTQANSPLHF
NA,TRBV9,NA,TRBJ2-7,TGTGCCAGCAGCCAAGGGGGGGCCGACTCCTACGAGCAGTACTTC,CASSQGGADSYEQYF
once,TRBV24-1,NA,TRBJ2-1,TGTGCCACCCGACGCGTGGCGGGGAGTGAGCAGTTCTTC,CATRRVAGSEQFF
NA,TRBV5-4,TRBD1,TRBJ1-1,TGTGCCAGCAGCACGACAGGGGATTACTCTGAAGCTTTCTTT,CASSTTGDYSEAFF
once,TRBV7-2,NA,TRBJ2-1,TGTGCCAGCAGCTTAAACACAGACCCCTACAATGAGCAGTTCTTC,CASSLNTDPYNEQFF
NA,TRBV10-2,NA,TRBJ2-7,TGCGCCAGCAGTGACCCAGGGGTATTCTACGAGCAGTACTTC,CASSDPGVFYEQYF
NA,TRBV23-1,NA,TRBJ1-4,TGCGCCAGCAGTCCCCAACTAGGAATAAGTGAAAAACTGTTTTTT,CASSPQLGISEKLFF
once,TRBV28,TRBD1,TRBJ1-5,TGTGCCAGCAGTCCCGGGACAGGGAGAAATCAGCCCCAGCATTTT,CASSPGTGRNQPQHF
NA,TRBV24-1,NA,TRBJ1-3,TGTGCCACCAGTGATTTGTTGAGCTCTGGAAACACCATATATTTT,CATSDLLSSGNTIYF
NA,TRBV28,NA,TRBJ1-2,TGTGCCGGAGGGAGTTTCAACTATGGCTACACCTTC,CAGGSFNYGYTF
NA,TRBV11-2,TRBD1,TRBJ1-4,TGTGCCAGCAGCAAGGACAGGGGGCGAGAAAAACTGTTTTTT,CASSKDRGREKLFF
NA,TRBV18,NA,TRBJ2-3,TGTGCCAGCTCACCAGCCGGGCGGGGCTCGTTGAGCACAGATACGCAGTATTTT,CASSPAGRGSLSTDTQYF
NA,TRBV6-5,TRBD1,TRBJ2-5,TGTGCCACCGTCAGGGACAGGGGGCTAGAGACCCAGTACTTC,CATVRDRGLETQYF
NA,TRBV11-2,NA,TRBJ2-1,TGTGCCAGCAGCTTAGATTTCTCTCGAGGCGAGCAGTTCTTC,CASSLDFSRGEQFF
NA,TRBV4-1,NA,TRBJ1-2,TGCGCCAGCAGCGACAGTTATGGCTACACCTTC,CASSDSYGYTF